This T cell receptor (beta chain) was identified in a study of PD-1 blockade in classical Hodgkin lymphoma. Regarding the study as a whole: Patients with a complete response exhibited baseline diversity comparable to newly diagnosed patients. Reports indicated that newly diagnosed patients had lower baseline TCR diversity than healthy donors did.

Data came from immunoSEQ multiplex PCR; TCRdb stores just in-frame clones and leaves some out. Of 13,000 or so clones listed, roughly 80% are singletons. A word on this clone: Its antigen is undetermined.

Germline CDR1 and CDR2: SGHAT and FQDESV (reference sequence). The trim removed 2 bases at V and 3 bases at J, leaving 3 bases unmatched. This CDR3 contains 14 residues. All patients experienced relapse after autologous stem cell transplantation, and brentuximab vedotin exposure was variable. Sample: peripheral blood mononuclear cells (PBMCs), taken at baseline. This chain joins TRBV11-1 and TRBJ2-7, with TRBD2 matching over 8 bases. This clonotype was sampled from a human donor with classical Hodgkin lymphoma. The CDR3: CASSLSGGIYEQYF. CDR3 DNA: TGTGCCAGCAGCTTAAGCGGGGGAATCTACGAGCAGTACTTC.